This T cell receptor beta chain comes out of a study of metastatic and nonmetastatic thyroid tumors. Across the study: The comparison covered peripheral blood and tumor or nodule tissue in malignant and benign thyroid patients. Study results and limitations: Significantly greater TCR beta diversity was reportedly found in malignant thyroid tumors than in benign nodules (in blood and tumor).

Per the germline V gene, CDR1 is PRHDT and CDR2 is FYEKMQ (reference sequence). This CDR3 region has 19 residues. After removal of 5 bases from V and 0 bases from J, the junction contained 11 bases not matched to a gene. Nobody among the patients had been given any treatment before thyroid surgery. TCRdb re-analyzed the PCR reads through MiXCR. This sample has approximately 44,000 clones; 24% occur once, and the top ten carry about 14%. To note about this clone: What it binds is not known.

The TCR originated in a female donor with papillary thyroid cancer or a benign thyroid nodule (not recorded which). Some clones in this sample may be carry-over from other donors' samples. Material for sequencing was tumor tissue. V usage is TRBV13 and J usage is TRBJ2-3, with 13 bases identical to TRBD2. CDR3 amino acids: CASSVWRLAGGPSTDTQYF. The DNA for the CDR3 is TGTGCCAGCAGCGTATGGAGACTAGCGGGAGGCCCTAGCACAGATACGCAGTATTTT.